The present TCR beta chain was sequenced within a study of memory CD4+ T cells and cytomegalovirus serostatus. Trimming removed 8 bases from V and 4 bases from J; junction bases left unmatched: 10. Germline V gene lookup returns CDR1 SEHNR and CDR2 FQNEAQ (reference sequence). There are 15 residues in the CDR3. Sequencing was performed with immunoSEQ multiplex PCR; in TCRdb, only in-frame clones are kept and a portion is missing. The table includes about 56,000 clones, around 79% detected once. Single viable CD3+CD4+CD8-CD45RO+ cells were sorted as the memory CD4+ T cells. The sample taken for sequencing was memory CD4+ T cells from blood. This TCR came from an adult in good health and CMV-seropositive. The chain employs TRBV7-9 and TRBJ2-2; 7 nucleotides agree with TRBD2. As DNA, the CDR3 is TGTGCCAGCTATTGGCGACTAGCAACCACCGGGGAGCTGTTTTTT. Encoded protein: CASYWRLATTGELFF.